The clone carrying this T cell receptor (beta chain) was detected many times. Antigen specificity is unknown. TCRdb analysed the 5' RACE reads with MiXCR anew, one entry per CDR3 protein. Of approximately 260,000 distinct CDR3 sequences listed, less than 10% were seen once; the top ten hold 6.8%. This entry comes from a study of CD8 T cells in ankylosing spondylitis. Regarding the study as a whole: Characteristic of ankylosing spondylitis blood, it appeared, was a TCR beta motif comprising about eight highly homologous variants.

The CDR3 length is 16 residues. This rearrangement joins TRBV21-1 to TRBJ2-7. TRBV21-1 constitutes a pseudogene. The TCR was taken from a male donor with ankylosing spondylitis or in good health (not recorded which). The sequenced material came from blood, either unsorted or a sorted T cell fraction (not recorded which). The CDR3: CASSKLASVPTYEQYF. CDR3 nucleotides: TGTGCCAGCAGCAAGCTGGCGTCGGTGCCTACCTACGAGCAGTACTTC.